This T cell receptor (beta chain) was captured in a study of beta chain features in type 1 diabetes. About the study: Patients and healthy donors were similar in age, gender and cell yields.

Sequencing targeted expressed TCRB transcripts, as all isolated RNA had been reverse transcribed. The repertoire was sequenced with immunoSEQ multiplex PCR; TCRdb's copy has only in-frame clones and lacks some. The sample has about 410,000 clones; approximately 15% are singletons. Study-wide points: The study found moderately but significantly shorter TCRB CDR3s in all four CD4+ subsets of Type 1 diabetes patients.

Germline V gene sequence: CDR1 LNHDA, CDR2 SQIVND (reference sequence). The CDR3 consists of 14 residues. Using CD45RO/CCR7/CD25/CD127/CD95/CD27, CD4+ naive, central memory, regulatory and stem cell-like memory cells were sorted. To note about this clone: Antigen unknown. At one end, the junction sequence differs from germline, possibly due to a read error.

This clonotype was sampled from a man aged 25 to 40 in good health. Material for sequencing was naive CD4+ T cells from blood. The genes are TRBV19 and TRBJ2-1; a weak D match, TRBD2 (5 bases). Here the CDR3 reads CASTIRGSYNEQFF. In DNA, the CDR3 is TGTGCCAGTACTATACGGGGCTCCTACAATGAGCAGTTCTTC.